These T cell receptor beta chains were read from a single sample in a study of identical twins. TCRdb recomputed calls from the 5' RACE reads with MiXCR, one row per CDR3 protein. The sample lists about 690,000 distinct CDR3 sequences; approximately 22% were seen once. These records were also assigned to another study, of T cells expressing NK-cell markers.

Sequenced input: PBMCs. These receptors were obtained from a woman aged 18 to 35 in good health. Both conserved end residues are part of each CDR3. A D gene is named only where the DNA matches it firmly. Size is stated for part of the rows, as once, few or many counts, or as a class when the clone is expanded.

D	V	J	size	CDR3	DNA
NA	TRBV25-1	TRBJ2-1	NA	CASSELIYGEQFF	TGTGCCAGCAGTGAGCTCATATATGGCGAGCAGTTCTTC
NA	TRBV12-3/TRBV12-4	TRBJ1-2	few	CATQSQGTGVNYGYTF	TGTGCCACCCAGTCCCAAGGAACAGGAGTTAACTATGGCTACACCTTC
NA	TRBV7-9	TRBJ1-1	once	CASSSARGENTEAFF	TGTGCCAGCAGCTCCGCCCGGGGAGAGAACACTGAAGCTTTCTTT
NA	TRBV20-1	TRBJ1-4	few	CSAGGRSNEKLFF	TGCAGTGCTGGGGGACGGAGCAATGAAAAACTGTTTTTT
NA	TRBV12-5	TRBJ2-1	few	CASGLWLQYNEQFF	TGTGCTAGTGGTTTGTGGCTTCAATACAATGAGCAGTTCTTC
NA	TRBV7-3	TRBJ2-1	once	CASSPKPGDEQFF	TGTGCCAGCAGCCCCAAGCCCGGTGATGAGCAGTTCTTC
NA	TRBV6-1	TRBJ2-3	NA	CASRNGAVSTDTQYF	TGTGCCAGCAGAAACGGGGCGGTTAGCACAGATACGCAGTATTTT
TRBD2	TRBV12-3/TRBV12-4	TRBJ2-7	NA	CASSSARLAGIEQYF	TGTGCCAGCAGTTCCGCTCGACTAGCGGGGATTGAGCAGTACTTC
TRBD1	TRBV7-2	TRBJ1-1	NA	CASSITGGAEAFF	TGTGCCAGCAGCATCACAGGGGGAGCTGAAGCTTTCTTT
NA	TRBV27	TRBJ1-1	NA	CASRPTGTIINTEAFF	TGTGCCAGCAGACCGACCGGGACCATCATAAACACTGAAGCTTTCTTT
TRBD1	TRBV28	TRBJ2-7	NA	CASSVPGQGAFNEQYF	TGTGCCAGCAGTGTCCCGGGACAGGGGGCGTTCAACGAGCAGTACTTC
NA	TRBV5-1	TRBJ2-5	few	CASSVGVRETQYF	TGCGCCAGCAGCGTGGGGGTCCGGGAGACCCAGTACTTC
TRBD1	TRBV5-1	TRBJ2-7	many	CASSVTGGPSYEQYF	TGCGCCAGCAGCGTTACAGGGGGCCCTTCCTACGAGCAGTACTTC
NA	TRBV6-5	TRBJ1-5	few	CASSYSGTVNQPQHF	TGTGCCAGCAGTTACTCAGGGACGGTCAATCAGCCCCAGCATTTT
TRBD2	TRBV29-1	TRBJ2-1	NA	CSGLRLAQNSYNEQFF	TGCAGCGGTCTCAGACTAGCCCAAAACTCTTACAATGAGCAGTTCTTC
TRBD2	TRBV5-1	TRBJ2-7	few	CASSPGLEGEQYF	TGCGCCAGCAGCCCGGGACTAGAGGGCGAGCAGTACTTC
NA	TRBV7-9	TRBJ1-1	few	CASHDWTEAFF	TGTGCCAGCCACGATTGGACTGAAGCTTTCTTT
TRBD2	TRBV9	TRBJ2-3	NA	CASSGGVAGLTDTQYF	TGTGCCAGCAGCGGAGGAGTAGCGGGCCTCACAGATACGCAGTATTTT
TRBD1	TRBV5-5	TRBJ2-3	few	CASSALTGSSTDTQYF	TGTGCCAGCAGCGCCTTGACAGGGTCTAGCACAGATACGCAGTATTTT
NA	TRBV20-1	TRBJ1-2	many	CSARGRSYGYTF	TGCAGTGCTAGAGGGCGCTCCTATGGCTACACCTTC
NA	TRBV6-5	TRBJ1-2	few	CASSLLGHQEGGYTF	TGTGCCAGCAGTTTACTCGGACACCAAGAAGGGGGCTACACCTTC
TRBD2	TRBV9	TRBJ2-5	many	CASSEGLAEETQYF	TGTGCCAGCAGCGAGGGACTAGCGGAAGAGACCCAGTACTTC
NA	TRBV12-3/TRBV12-4	TRBJ2-5	NA	CASRHQGETQYF	TGTGCCAGCAGACACCAGGGGGAGACCCAGTACTTC
NA	TRBV21-1	TRBJ2-1	NA	CASSSRESYNEQFF	TGTGCCAGCAGCTCTCGGGAAAGCTACAATGAGCAGTTCTTC
NA	TRBV7-9	TRBJ2-1	few	CASSLDRSSQFF	TGTGCCAGCAGCTTAGATCGGTCCTCGCAGTTCTTC
NA	TRBV27	TRBJ1-1	few	CASSDLRGMNTEAFF	TGTGCCAGCAGTGACCTAAGGGGAATGAACACTGAAGCTTTCTTT
NA	TRBV9	TRBJ2-1	NA	CASSVGRTSSYNEQFF	TGTGCCAGCAGCGTAGGACGTACGAGCTCCTACAATGAGCAGTTCTTC
NA	TRBV4-3	TRBJ1-1	many	CASSHNRDINTEAFF	TGCGCCAGCAGCCATAATCGGGACATAAACACTGAAGCTTTCTTT
NA	TRBV12-3/TRBV12-4	TRBJ2-2	few	CASRAGTQNTGELFF	TGTGCCAGCAGAGCCGGGACACAAAACACCGGGGAGCTGTTTTTT
TRBD2	TRBV20-1	TRBJ2-3	NA	CSGRQGTSGFTDTQYF	TGCAGTGGTCGGCAGGGGACTAGCGGGTTCACAGATACGCAGTATTTT
NA	TRBV7-9	TRBJ2-7	NA	CASSLPLEQTYEQYF	TGTGCCAGCAGCTTGCCCTTGGAACAGACCTACGAGCAGTACTTC
TRBD2	TRBV4-1	TRBJ2-1	few	CASSQALAGGRDEQFF	TGCGCCAGCAGCCAAGCCTTAGCGGGGGGGCGTGATGAGCAGTTCTTC
NA	TRBV6-5	TRBJ2-1	many	CASSYYNYNEQFF	TGTGCCAGCAGTTACTACAACTACAATGAGCAGTTCTTC
NA	TRBV12-3/TRBV12-4	TRBJ1-2	NA	CASADGYGYTF	TGTGCCAGCGCTGACGGCTATGGCTACACCTTC
NA	TRBV20-1	TRBJ1-2	NA	CSAYDRVNGYTF	TGCAGTGCATATGACAGAGTCAATGGCTACACCTTC
TRBD2	TRBV29-1	TRBJ2-1	many	CSVVSSGSNEQFF	TGCAGCGTTGTCTCTAGCGGGAGCAATGAGCAGTTCTTC
NA	TRBV7-2	TRBJ2-3	few	CASRGGGLFTQYF	TGTGCCAGCAGGGGAGGGGGTTTGTTTACGCAGTATTTT
TRBD1	TRBV18	TRBJ2-6	NA	CASSPGQTFSGANVLTF	TGTGCCAGCTCACCGGGACAGACTTTCTCTGGGGCCAACGTCCTGACTTTC
NA	TRBV20-1	TRBJ2-7	NA	CSARGGHSYEQYF	TGCAGTGCTAGGGGGGGCCACTCCTACGAGCAGTACTTC
NA	TRBV7-2	TRBJ2-5	NA	CASNPEGGDFWETQYF	TGTGCCAGCAACCCCGAGGGGGGTGACTTCTGGGAGACCCAGTACTTC
TRBD2	TRBV20-1	TRBJ2-1	NA	CSARDGGGGVNEQFF	TGCAGTGCTAGAGATGGGGGCGGGGGGGTAAATGAGCAGTTCTTC
NA	TRBV20-1	TRBJ2-2	few	CSARDGLLGGSYVGELFF	TGCAGTGCTAGAGATGGTTTGCTTGGGGGGAGTTATGTCGGGGAGCTGTTTTTT
TRBD1	TRBV7-9	TRBJ1-2	many	CASSFDRGVGYGYTF	TGTGCCAGCAGCTTCGACAGGGGGGTCGGCTATGGCTACACCTTC
NA	TRBV6-2/TRBV6-3	TRBJ2-5	many	CASNLGLWKETQYF	TGTGCCAGCAACCTGGGGCTATGGAAGGAGACCCAGTACTTC
NA	TRBV5-1	TRBJ1-2	few	CASSLASYGKGYGYTF	TGCGCCAGCAGCTTGGCCTCGTATGGTAAAGGCTATGGCTACACCTTC
TRBD1	TRBV2	TRBJ2-7	many	CASSAQGGYEQYF	TGTGCCAGCAGCGCACAGGGGGGCTACGAGCAGTACTTC
NA	TRBV4-3	TRBJ2-4	NA	CASSHIESANIQYF	TGCGCCAGCAGCCACATAGAGTCAGCTAACATTCAGTACTTC
NA	TRBV7-2	TRBJ2-5	few	CASSLAGTALQETQYF	TGTGCCAGCAGCTTAGCGGGGACGGCACTCCAAGAGACCCAGTACTTC
TRBD2	TRBV20-1	TRBJ2-5	NA	CSARPWAGGSGETQYF	TGCAGTGCTAGACCTTGGGCGGGGGGTTCGGGGGAGACCCAGTACTTC
NA	TRBV20-1	TRBJ2-5	NA	CSARGDGYRGTQYF	TGCAGTGCTAGAGGGGACGGCTACCGAGGGACCCAGTACTTC